This TCR beta chain was documented in a study of blood T cell repertoires in COVID-19. Study overall: Specimens from acute and convalescent COVID-19 originated in the United States, Italy and Spain. Nucleic acid was either cDNA or gDNA, and it came from T cells, B-cell-depleted T cells, or PBMCs.

As originally analysed: How many nucleated cells were present was estimated from reference gene primer amplification. The data were produced by immunoSEQ multiplex PCR, yet TCRdb's version contains in-frame clones alone and is incomplete. V and J calls plus clone size are reproduced from that table; the DNA served to infer D and trimming. The sample yields approximately 250,000 clones, 84% seen once. The CDR3 is 16 residues long. Germline CDR1 reads MNHEY; CDR2 reads SVGAGI. V lost 4 bases and J 7 bases, leaving 19 bases between the germline ends. Specimen: peripheral blood. The rearrangement uses TRBV6-5 and TRBJ1-4; D ambiguous. This TCR derives from a human donor in a cohort sampled during active COVID-19. CDR3 sequence reads: CASSSKPGFSSEKLFF. The CDR3 DNA reads as TGTGCCAGCAGTTCCAAACCAGGTTTTTCTTCTGAAAAACTGTTTTTT.